A selection of T cell receptor beta chains follows, all from one sample in a study of PD-L1 blockade in urothelial cancer. The table came from immunoSEQ multiplex PCR; TCRdb's copy has only in-frame clones and leaves some out. The table includes 85,000 to 90,000 clones, more than 80% detected once. This material consisted of PBMCs, taken around atezolizumab (anti-PD-L1) treatment. The receptors were sampled from a woman aged 80 or older with urothelial cancer. The CDR3 runs from the conserved cysteine through the conserved F or W. D genes are given only for firm matches. Size values are once, few and many counts, or a class for expanded clones, and some rows have none.

TRBD1	TRBV6-1	NA	TRBJ1-1	12	CASSDRVAEAFF	TGTGCCAGCAGCGACAGGGTCGCTGAAGCTTTCTTT
TRBD1	TRBV6-1	NA	TRBJ1-1	15	CASRGQGVANTEAFF	TGTGCCAGCAGAGGACAGGGTGTTGCGAACACTGAAGCTTTCTTT
TRBD1	TRBV5-1	NA	TRBJ2-1	17	CASSFGSRTGRTNEQFF	TGCGCCAGCAGCTTTGGTTCGCGGACAGGGCGCACCAATGAGCAGTTCTTC
NA	TRBV6-5	NA	TRBJ2-1	15	CASSYRADSYNEQFF	TGTGCCAGCAGTTACCGAGCGGATAGCTACAATGAGCAGTTCTTC
NA	TRBV15	NA	TRBJ2-3	15	CATSRDGGGTDTQYF	TGTGCCACCAGCAGAGATGGAGGGGGCACAGATACGCAGTATTTT
TRBD2	TRBV7-3	NA	TRBJ2-3	15	CASSLAGGPSDTQYF	TGTGCCAGCAGCTTAGCGGGAGGGCCCTCGGATACGCAGTATTTT
NA	TRBV27	few	TRBJ2-7	14	CASRSLSRPYEQYF	TGTGCCAGCAGATCCCTGAGCAGGCCCTACGAGCAGTACTTC
TRBD2	TRBV10-3	NA	TRBJ2-2	18	CAISESGLAGADTGELFF	TGTGCCATCAGTGAGTCGGGACTAGCGGGAGCCGACACCGGGGAGCTGTTTTTT
NA	TRBV2	NA	TRBJ2-3	15	CASSSQGRAADTQYF	TGTGCCAGCAGTTCGCAGGGGAGGGCCGCAGATACGCAGTATTTT
NA	TRBV19	NA	TRBJ1-1	14	CASSITGIDTEAFF	TGTGCCAGTAGTATTACGGGGATTGACACTGAAGCTTTCTTT
NA	TRBV7-8	NA	TRBJ2-1	14	CASSAGSAINEQFF	TGTGCCAGCAGCGCAGGGTCGGCTATCAATGAGCAGTTCTTC
NA	TRBV25-1	NA	TRBJ1-2	17	CASPSFPGAPGDYGYTF	TGTGCCAGCCCATCCTTCCCGGGCGCCCCAGGGGACTATGGCTACACCTTC
NA	TRBV19	NA	TRBJ1-4	14	CASSMLRFEGELFF	TGTGCCAGTAGTATGTTGCGGTTCGAAGGGGAACTGTTTTTT
TRBD2	TRBV7-2	NA	TRBJ2-1	16	CASSRDVGTSGNEQFF	TGTGCCAGCAGCAGGGACGTGGGGACTAGCGGTAATGAGCAGTTCTTC
NA	TRBV27	NA	TRBJ1-2	14	CASSSTPRAYGYTF	TGTGCCAGCAGCTCCACCCCGAGGGCCTATGGCTACACCTTC
NA	TRBV7-3	once	TRBJ2-7	13	CASSFDGVREQYF	TGTGCCAGCAGCTTCGATGGAGTCCGCGAGCAGTACTTC
NA	TRBV28	NA	TRBJ1-1	11	CASNTHTEAFF	TGTGCCAGCAACACCCACACTGAAGCTTTCTTT
NA	TRBV9	NA	TRBJ1-1	13	CASSNLASGRAFF	TGTGCCAGCAGCAATTTGGCGAGCGGGCGAGCTTTCTTT
NA	TRBV18	once	TRBJ2-3	16	CASSPLDSLRTDTQYF	TGTGCCAGCTCACCACTGGACAGCTTGAGGACAGATACGCAGTATTTT
TRBD1	TRBV10-3	NA	TRBJ1-1	14	CAISLQGAQTEAFF	TGTGCCATCAGCTTACAGGGGGCGCAAACTGAAGCTTTCTTT
NA	TRBV28	once	TRBJ1-1	12	CASSLAGTEAFF	TGTGCCAGCAGTTTAGCAGGGACTGAAGCTTTCTTT
TRBD2	TRBV28	NA	TRBJ2-7	14	CASARGGTFYEQYF	TGTGCCAGCGCGCGGGGGGGAACATTCTACGAGCAGTACTTC
TRBD2	TRBV7-9	NA	TRBJ2-2	16	CASSLEASGSPWELFF	TGTGCCAGCAGCTTAGAGGCTAGCGGTTCACCGTGGGAGCTGTTTTTT
NA	TRBV9	NA	TRBJ2-5	16	CASSVRPSSEEETQYF	TGTGCCAGCAGCGTTCGCCCCTCCAGTGAAGAAGAGACCCAGTACTTC
TRBD1	TRBV7-9	few	TRBJ1-1	13	CASSWTGNTEAFF	TGTGCCAGCAGCTGGACAGGGAACACTGAAGCTTTCTTT
TRBD2	TRBV10-3	NA	TRBJ2-7	14	CAISEGEGPYEQYF	TGTGCCATCAGTGAGGGGGAGGGCCCCTACGAGCAGTACTTC
NA	TRBV5-1	NA	TRBJ1-1	13	CASSEGGGTEAFF	TGCGCCAGCAGCGAGGGGGGGGGCACTGAAGCTTTCTTT
TRBD2	TRBV9	NA	TRBJ2-2	15	CASSAPGLVTGELFF	TGTGCCAGCAGCGCTCCGGGACTAGTGACCGGGGAGCTGTTTTTT
TRBD2	TRBV18	NA	TRBJ2-1	18	CASSPLPLGTSVSNEQFF	TGTGCCAGCTCTCCACTTCCCCTAGGGACTAGCGTAAGCAATGAGCAGTTCTTC
NA	TRBV27	NA	TRBJ2-1	11	CEVGGGNEQFF	TGTGAAGTGGGGGGAGGCAATGAGCAGTTCTTC
TRBD2	TRBV5-1	NA	TRBJ2-3	16	CASSLPTSGSTDTQYF	TGCGCCAGCAGCCTTCCCACTAGCGGGAGCACAGATACGCAGTATTTT
NA	TRBV11-2	once	TRBJ1-2	12	CASSVANYGYTF	TGTGCCAGCAGCGTTGCGAACTATGGCTACACCTTC
TRBD1	TRBV5-4	NA	TRBJ2-7	15	CASSLRDRGPDEQYF	TGTGCCAGCAGCTTACGGGACAGGGGGCCGGACGAGCAGTACTTC
NA	TRBV10-3	NA	TRBJ1-2	13	CAISEVGGGGYTF	TGTGCCATCAGTGAGGTTGGGGGAGGTGGCTACACCTTC
NA	TRBV6-5	once	TRBJ2-3	15	CASSQQGRVLDTQYF	TGTGCCAGCAGTCAACAGGGTCGTGTATTAGATACGCAGTATTTT
TRBD2	TRBV7-9	NA	TRBJ2-7	14	CASSLRTSPHEQYF	TGTGCCAGCAGCTTGCGGACTAGTCCCCACGAGCAGTACTTC
TRBD1	TRBV7-2	NA	TRBJ2-5	14	CASSKDRGVKTQYF	TGTGCCAGCAGCAAAGACAGGGGGGTAAAGACCCAGTACTTC
NA	TRBV5-4	NA	TRBJ1-1	14	CASSAGAMNTEAFF	TGTGCCAGCAGCGCGGGGGCGATGAACACTGAAGCTTTCTTT
TRBD1	TRBV11-2	NA	TRBJ2-2	17	CASSLEKARGRTGELFF	TGTGCCAGCAGCTTAGAGAAGGCCAGGGGGCGTACCGGGGAGCTGTTTTTT
NA	TRBV6-1	NA	TRBJ2-2	14	CASSLTTGTGELFF	TGTGCCAGCAGTCTCACGACCGGGACCGGGGAGCTGTTTTTT
TRBD2	TRBV2	NA	TRBJ2-3	15	CASRRLAADTDTQYF	TGTGCCAGCAGGAGACTAGCGGCAGACACAGATACGCAGTATTTT